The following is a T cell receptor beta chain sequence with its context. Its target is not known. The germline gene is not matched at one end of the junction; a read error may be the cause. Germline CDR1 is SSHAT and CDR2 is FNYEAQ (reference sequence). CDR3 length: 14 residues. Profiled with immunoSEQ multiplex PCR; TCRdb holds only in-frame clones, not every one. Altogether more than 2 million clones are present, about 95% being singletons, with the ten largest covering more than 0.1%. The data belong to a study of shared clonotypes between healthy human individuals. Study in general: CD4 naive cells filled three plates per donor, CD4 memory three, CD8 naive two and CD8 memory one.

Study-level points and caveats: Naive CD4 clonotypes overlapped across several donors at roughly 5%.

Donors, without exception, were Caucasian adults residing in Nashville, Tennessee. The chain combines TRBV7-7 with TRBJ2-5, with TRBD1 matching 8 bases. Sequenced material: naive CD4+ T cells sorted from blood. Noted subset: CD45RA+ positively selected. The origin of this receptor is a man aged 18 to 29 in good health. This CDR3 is CASSQTGVQETQYF. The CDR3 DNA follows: TGTGCTAGCAGCCAGACAGGGGTTCAAGAGACCCAGTACTTC.